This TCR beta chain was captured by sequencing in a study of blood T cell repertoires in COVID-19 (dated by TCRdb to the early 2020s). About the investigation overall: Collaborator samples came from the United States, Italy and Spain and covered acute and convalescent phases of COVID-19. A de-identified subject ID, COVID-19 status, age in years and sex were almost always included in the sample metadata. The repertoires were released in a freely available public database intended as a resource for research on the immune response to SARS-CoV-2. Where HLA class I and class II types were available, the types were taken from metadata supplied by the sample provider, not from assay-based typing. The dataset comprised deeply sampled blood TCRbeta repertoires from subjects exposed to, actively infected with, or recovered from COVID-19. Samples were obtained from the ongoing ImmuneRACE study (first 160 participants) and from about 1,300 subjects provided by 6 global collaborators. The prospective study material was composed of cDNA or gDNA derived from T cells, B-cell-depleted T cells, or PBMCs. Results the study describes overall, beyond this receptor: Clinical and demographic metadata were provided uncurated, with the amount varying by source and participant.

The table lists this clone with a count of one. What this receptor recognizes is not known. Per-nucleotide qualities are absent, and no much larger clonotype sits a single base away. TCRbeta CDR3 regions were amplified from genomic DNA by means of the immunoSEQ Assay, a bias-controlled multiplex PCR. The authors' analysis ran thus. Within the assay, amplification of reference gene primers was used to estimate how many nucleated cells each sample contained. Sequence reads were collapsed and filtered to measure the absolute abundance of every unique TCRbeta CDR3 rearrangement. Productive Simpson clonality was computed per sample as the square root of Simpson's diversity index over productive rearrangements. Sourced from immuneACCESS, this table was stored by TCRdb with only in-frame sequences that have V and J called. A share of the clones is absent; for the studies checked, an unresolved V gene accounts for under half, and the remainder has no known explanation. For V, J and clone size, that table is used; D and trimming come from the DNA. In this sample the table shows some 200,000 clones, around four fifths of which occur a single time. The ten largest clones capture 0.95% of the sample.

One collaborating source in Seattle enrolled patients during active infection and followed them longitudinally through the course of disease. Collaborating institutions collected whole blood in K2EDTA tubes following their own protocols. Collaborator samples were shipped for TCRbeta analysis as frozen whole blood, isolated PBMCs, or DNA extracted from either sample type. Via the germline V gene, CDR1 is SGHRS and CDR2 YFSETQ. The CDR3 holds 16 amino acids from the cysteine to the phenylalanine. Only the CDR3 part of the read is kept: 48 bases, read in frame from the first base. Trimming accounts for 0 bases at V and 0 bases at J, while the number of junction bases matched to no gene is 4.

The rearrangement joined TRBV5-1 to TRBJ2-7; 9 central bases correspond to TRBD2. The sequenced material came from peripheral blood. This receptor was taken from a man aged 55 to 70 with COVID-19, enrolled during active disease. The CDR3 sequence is CASSLDGREGSYEQYF. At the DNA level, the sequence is TGCGCCAGCAGCTTGGACGGGCGGGAGGGCTCCTACGAGCAGTACTTC. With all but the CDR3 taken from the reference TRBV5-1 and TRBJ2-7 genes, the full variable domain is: KAGVTQTPRYLIKTRGQQVTLSCSPISGHRSVSWYQQTPGQGLQFLFEYFSETQRNKGNFPGRFSGRQFSNSRSEMNVSTLELGDSALYLCASSLDGREGSYEQYFGPGTRLTVT.